This T cell receptor (beta chain) is drawn from a study of cytotoxic CD8 clonotypes in ibrutinib-treated CLL. About the study: The patient breakdown showed roughly 10 relapsed/refractory and approximately 15 treatment-naive cases, with about 17 IGHV unmutated. Investigators reported 24 partial and 2 complete responses; after median around 6 years, about 15 patients remained remitted and 12 progressed.

Deep sequencing aimed at 1 in 200,000 to 1 in 1 million T cells' resolution. Using immunoSEQ multiplex PCR, the repertoire was profiled, and TCRdb retains in-frame clones only, with some absent. The sample has over 150,000 clones, more than 75% seen once. From cryopreserved PBMCs came about 2 micrograms of genomic DNA used for TCR beta libraries. The specimen was PBMCs, collected after 12 months of ibrutinib treatment. The receptor's source is a human donor with chronic lymphocytic leukemia.

This CDR3 is CASSYDGLSEQYF. The CDR3 coding sequence is TGTGCCAGCAGTTACGACGGACTGTCCGAGCAGTACTTC. The chain recombines TRBV6-5 with TRBJ2-7; a weak D match, TRBD2 (5 bases). V was trimmed by 2 bases and J by 6 bases, leaving 11 bases between them. Germline-derived CDR1 and CDR2 are MNHEY and SVGAGI. The CDR3 has 13 residues.